Listed below are T cell receptor beta chains from one sample, sequenced in a study of T cells in Graves' hyperthyroidism and ophthalmopathy. One entry per CDR3 protein results from TCRdb running MiXCR on the multiplex PCR reads. The sample includes around 480,000 distinct CDR3 sequences, roughly an eighth seen only once; the top ten take over 15%. The source material was blood. The receptor set was obtained from a woman aged 18-29 years with Graves' hyperthyroidism. Each CDR3 is given with its conserved first and last residue. D genes are given only for firm matches. Where a row states a size, it is once, few, many or the class of an expanded clone; other rows omit it.

size,V,D,J,CDR3,DNA
-,TRBV6-5,TRBD2,TRBJ2-7,CASSYSGLADEQYF,TGTGCCAGCAGTTACTCTGGACTAGCGGACGAGCAGTACTTC
many,TRBV11-3,-,TRBJ2-3,CASSSRWDTQYF,TGTGCCAGCAGCTCCAGGTGGGATACGCAGTATTTT
many,TRBV5-6,TRBD2,TRBJ2-2,CASGLAVQQDTGELFF,TGTGCCAGCGGCCTAGCGGTACAGCAGGACACCGGGGAGCTGTTTTTT
-,TRBV4-2,-,TRBJ1-2,CASSQDLNGNYGYTF,TGTGCCAGCAGCCAAGATTTAAACGGGAACTATGGCTACACCTTC
many,TRBV19,-,TRBJ2-3,CASSIGQGADTQYF,TGTGCCAGTAGTATCGGCCAGGGAGCAGATACGCAGTATTTT
-,TRBV5-6,TRBD2,TRBJ2-5,CASSLAIGRGLVLNQETQYF,TGTGCCAGCAGCTTGGCCATAGGGAGGGGTCTCGTTTTGAACCAAGAGACCCAGTACTTC
many,TRBV18,-,TRBJ2-7,CASSPEGGMVREQYF,TGTGCCAGCTCACCGGAGGGCGGGATGGTGAGGGAGCAGTACTTC
few,TRBV19,-,TRBJ1-5,CASRGQPNQPQHF,TGTGCCAGTCGAGGACAGCCCAATCAGCCCCAGCATTTT
-,TRBV19,-,TRBJ2-1,CASSPKSDNEQFF,TGTGCCAGTTCCCCTAAGTCGGACAATGAGCAGTTCTTC
many,TRBV6-1,-,TRBJ1-1,CASSQTTGNTEAFF,TGTGCCAGCAGTCAAACAACAGGGAACACTGAAGCTTTCTTT
-,TRBV30,-,TRBJ1-1,CAWSPSGEAFF,TGTGCCTGGAGTCCGTCAGGTGAAGCTTTCTTT
-,TRBV28,-,TRBJ2-7,CASSSVGSYEQYF,TGTGCCAGCAGTTCGGTCGGCTCCTACGAGCAGTACTTC
many,TRBV24-1,-,TRBJ2-1,CATSVEDNEQFF,TGTGCCACCAGTGTAGAAGACAATGAGCAGTTCTTC
-,TRBV29-1,-,TRBJ2-7,CSVEDRHGNSYEQYF,TGCAGCGTTGAAGATCGCCACGGGAACTCCTACGAGCAGTACTTC
-,TRBV11-3,-,TRBJ2-1,CASSDWIFEQFF,TGTGCCAGCAGCGATTGGATTTTTGAGCAGTTCTTC
many,TRBV3-1,-,TRBJ2-3,CASSHPPGYSDTQYF,TGTGCCAGCAGCCATCCCCCCGGGTACTCAGATACGCAGTATTTT